The 20 T cell receptor beta chains below were found in one sample sequenced in a study of T cell clonality in common variable immunodeficiency. The antigens of these receptors remain unknown. Repertoires were generated with immunoSEQ multiplex PCR, while TCRdb's copy carries only in-frame clones and drops some. The sample holds roughly 20,000 clones, and no clone turns up only once. Overall study findings and caveats: In common variable immunodeficiency, TCR beta chains reportedly carried fewer deletions and N-nucleotide insertions.

The sequencing input was peripheral blood mononuclear cells. These TCRs come from a human donor with common variable immunodeficiency.

This clone occurred a few times. The CDR3 extends 3 residues past the end of the read, so its final part is completed from the germline J gene. The rearrangement uses TRBV7-2 and TRBJ2-3; D remains unclear. Germline CDR1 and CDR2: SGHTA and FQGNSA. The CDR3 is made up of 13 amino acids. V lost 4 bases, J lost 6 bases, and 11 bases lay in between. CDR3: CASSSWAQDTQYF. The CDR3 DNA, read in part, is TGTGCCAGCAGCTCCTGGGCCCAGGATACG.

To note about this clone: The read ends 3 residues early relative to the CDR3; the germline J gene fills the gap. The rearrangement links TRBV5-1 to TRBJ2-5, with D unclear. The V and J ends lost 2 bases and 1 base respectively, with 9 bases between them. The CDR3 has 14 amino acids. Germline CDR1 is SGHRS and CDR2 is YFSETQ. CDR3 DNA (partial): TGCGCCAGCAGCTTTAGTGCGAGCCAAGAGACC. It translates to CASSFSASQET. The complete CDR3 sequence is CASSFSASQETQYF.

With regard to this clone: Read coverage stops 3 residues before the CDR3 terminus; the germline J gene supplies the remainder. The chain couples TRBV19 to TRBJ2-3, with D perhaps TRBD2 (7 bases). V lost 3 bases and J lost 3, with 10 bases in between. Germline V gene sequence: CDR1 LNHDA, CDR2 SQIVND (reference sequence). The CDR3 has 14 residues. The part of the CDR3 DNA that was read is TGTGCCAGTAGTATGGGGGGGCTAACAGATACG. Protein sequence: CASSMGGLTDT. The complete CDR3 reads CASSMGGLTDTQYF.

Turning to this clone: The DNA ends 3 residues before the CDR3 does, and the rest of the CDR3 is filled in from the germline J gene. The rearrangement links TRBV5-1 to TRBJ2-5, with 10 bases matching TRBD1. Germline V gene data show CDR1 as SGHRS and CDR2 as YFSETQ. V gave up 4 bases and J gave up 2 bases; unmatched junction bases: 5. There are 15 residues in the CDR3. The CDR3 DNA, read in part, is TGCGCCAGCAGCCAGACAGGGGGCCGGCAAGAGACC. Translated, it gives CASSQTGGRQET. The CDR3 in its entirety is CASSQTGGRQETQYF. Looking up the rest from reference TRBV5-1 and TRBJ2-5 gives the full variable domain: KAGVTQTPRYLIKTRGQQVTLSCSPISGHRSVSWYQQTPGQGLQFLFEYFSETQRNKGNFPGRFSGRQFSNSRSEMNVSTLELGDSALYLCASSQTGGRQETQYFGPGTRLLVL.

Comment on this clone: The read ends 3 residues shy of where the CDR3 ends; the end is completed using the germline J gene. This chain joins TRBV7-2 and TRBJ2-5; no definite D call. CDR3 length equals 15 residues. From germline, CDR1 is SGHTA and CDR2 FQGNSA. With 1 base removed from V and 5 bases from J, the gap between germline ends came to 14 bases. CDR3 DNA, as far as it was read: TGTGCCAGCAGCTTAGTCATTGCGGCTAGGGAGACC. It yields the protein CASSLVIAARET. The CDR3 in its entirety is CASSLVIAARETQYF.

In the case of this clone: The DNA ends 3 residues before the CDR3 does, and the rest of the CDR3 is filled in from the germline J gene. The chain is built from TRBV6-1 and TRBJ2-5, with 8 bases identical to TRBD2. The CDR3 is 15 residues long. Germline V gene sequence: CDR1 MNHNS, CDR2 SASEGT. V trimming: 4 bases; J trimming: 2 bases; junction bases outside the gene matches: 6. The CDR3 loop reads CASSAGLVGQETQYF. Partial CDR3 DNA: TGTGCCAGCAGTGCGGGACTAGTGGGGCAAGAGACC.

Comments on this clone: The read stops 3 residues short of the end of the CDR3; the missing end is completed from the germline J gene. The V gene is TRBV5-1, the J gene TRBJ1-6, with TRBD1 as a possible D gene (5 bases). The CDR3 has 14 amino acids. Germline V gives CDR1 SGHRS, CDR2 YFSETQ. Trimming shortened V by 4 bases and J by 10 bases, and 15 bases separated the two germline ends. CDR3 amino acids: CASSRSPQESPLHF. The part of the CDR3 DNA that was read is TGCGCCAGCAGCCGGAGTCCACAGGAATCACCC.

The sample holds a few counts of this clone. The missing CDR3 end, 3 residues past where the read stops, is filled in from the germline J gene. The rearrangement uses TRBV7-2 and TRBJ2-1; a weak D match, TRBD2 (7 bases). The CDR3 loop spans 14 amino acids. Per germline, CDR1 SGHTA and CDR2 FQGNSA. Trimming removed 3 bases from V and 2 bases from J, with 8 bases in between. The CDR3 sequence: CASSFGGPYNEQFF. CDR3 DNA (partial): TGTGCCAGCAGCTTCGGGGGGCCCTACAATGAG.

This clone occurred a few times. The read falls 3 residues short of the CDR3 end, and the missing part is taken from the germline J gene. The chain couples TRBV7-2 to TRBJ2-3; D not certain. The germline V gene has CDR1 SGHTA and CDR2 FQGNSA. This CDR3 is built from 12 residues. V was pared by 5 bases and J by 4 bases, with 7 bases between. The CDR3 reads CASSPVSDTQYF. The DNA read from the CDR3 is TGTGCCAGCAGCCCGGTGTCAGATACG.

This clone was picked up a small number of times. The read ends 3 residues before the CDR3 terminus; that terminus is restored from the germline J gene. The V gene is TRBV20-1, the J gene TRBJ2-3; weak D call: TRBD1 (6 bases). Germline V gives CDR1 DFQATT, CDR2 SNEGSKA (reference sequence). V was clipped by 5 bases and J by 0 bases, with 12 bases between them. The CDR3 totals 14 residues. Here the CDR3 reads CSAGGLGSTDTQYF. The sequenced part of the CDR3 DNA is TGCAGTGCTGGGGGCCTAGGTAGCACAGATACG.

This clone was counted between two and nine times. Read sequence stops 3 residues before the CDR3 end, and the germline J gene provides the missing end. The V gene is TRBV19, the J gene TRBJ2-6, with D unresolved. Looked up from germline, CDR1 is LNHDA and CDR2 is SQIVND (reference sequence). This CDR3 is 14 amino acids long. The V end lost 3 bases, the J end lost 1 base, and 4 bases lay between the germline ends. The CDR3 bases that were read are TGTGCCAGTAGTATCGTATCTGGGGCCAACGTC. Residues: CASSIVSGANV. The full CDR3 reads CASSIVSGANVLTF.

This clone was detected a few times. The sequence runs out 3 residues before the end of the CDR3; the remainder is reconstructed from the germline J gene. The rearrangement links TRBV18 to TRBJ1-1, with D tentatively TRBD1 (5 bases). CDR1 KGHSH and CDR2 LQKENI come from the germline V gene. Deletions cut 3 bases from V and 6 bases from J, with 8 bases between. CDR3 length equals 12 residues. CDR3 sequence: CASSPDSPEAFF. The DNA read from the CDR3 is TGTGCCAGCTCACCTGACAGCCCTGAA.

This clone was counted between two and nine times. The read halts 3 residues ahead of the CDR3 end, with the missing end drawn from the germline J gene. The chain combines TRBV6-2 or TRBV6-3 with TRBJ1-6; 9 bases align to TRBD1. CDR1 is MNHEY and CDR2 is SVGEGT in the germline V gene. This CDR3 comprises 16 residues. V lost 6 bases and J lost 6; bases outside the gene matches: 9. This CDR3 is CASRKDRGTGNSPLHF. Partial CDR3 DNA: TGTGCCAGCAGAAAGGACAGGGGAACGGGTAATTCACCC.

As to this clone: The read ends 3 residues early relative to the CDR3; the germline J gene fills the gap. The rearrangement joins TRBV7-6 to TRBJ2-5; no reliable D call. CDR1 SGHVS and CDR2 FNYEAQ come from the germline V gene. CDR3 length: 17 amino acids. Between the trimmed V and J ends, which lost 2 bases and 4 bases, there was a span of 20 bases. The CDR3 DNA, read in part, is TGTGCCAGCAGCTTATCTCTTATTGTGGGCTCCCCAGAGACC. It yields the protein CASSLSLIVGSPET. The entire CDR3 sequence reads CASSLSLIVGSPETQYF.

This clone was picked up a small number of times. The observed sequence ends 3 residues before the CDR3 terminus, with the missing tail filled in from the germline J gene. This chain uses TRBV19 with TRBJ2-2; maybe TRBD2 (5 bases). The V end was cut by 4 bases, the J end by 3 bases, with 12 bases between. This CDR3 is 15 amino acids long. CDR1 and CDR2 (germline): LNHDA, SQIVND (reference sequence). The CDR3 bases that were read are TGTGCCAGTAGTAACGTCCAGGAGGACACCGGGGAG. Its protein product is CASSNVQEDTGE. The whole CDR3 protein is CASSNVQEDTGELFF.

The table lists this clone with a few counts. Read coverage stops 3 residues before the CDR3 terminus; the germline J gene supplies the remainder. The chain couples TRBV18 to TRBJ2-5; no firm D call. The ends were cut back, 5 bases at V and 5 bases at J, with 6 bases in the middle. Per germline, CDR1 KGHSH and CDR2 LQKENI. The CDR3 loop spans 11 amino acids. CDR3 in amino acids: CASSSRETQYF. CDR3 DNA, as far as it was read: TGTGCCAGCTCATCCAGGGAGACC.

In this sample, this clone turned up a few times. The read comes to an end 3 residues before the CDR3 does, leaving the germline J gene to fill in the end. The sample has other DNA sequences that encode this CDR3 too. The chain couples TRBV18 to TRBJ2-5; 7 nucleotides line up with TRBD1. V lost 1 base and J lost 5; bases outside the gene matches: 1. The germline V gene encodes CDR1 KGHSH and CDR2 LQKENI. The CDR3 runs 13 residues. CDR3 bases read: TGTGCCAGCTCACCACAGGGGGCTGAGACC. Protein: CASSPQGAET. Given in full, the CDR3 is CASSPQGAETQYF.

This clone was recorded a few times. The read gets to within 3 residues of the CDR3 end, and the germline J gene fills in the rest. The chain couples TRBV7-9 to TRBJ2-5; unclear D gene. There are 15 residues in the CDR3. Trimming left V 5 bases short and J 0 bases short, with 13 bases between. Germline CDR1 and CDR2: SEHNR and FQNEAQ (reference sequence). The sequenced CDR3 bases are TGTGCCAGCAGCACGGATCTAGGCTACCAAGAGACC. The encoded protein is CASSTDLGYQET. The CDR3, in full, reads CASSTDLGYQETQYF.

As for this clone: The CDR3 is cut off 3 residues early in the read; its end comes from the germline J gene. V and J are TRBV30 and TRBJ1-1; D remains unclear. Germline values: CDR1 GTSNPN, CDR2 SVGIG (reference sequence). The CDR3 extends over 12 amino acids. Trimming shortened V by 0 bases and J by 5 bases, and 7 bases separated the two germline ends. CDR3 loop: CAWSVWRTEAFF. CDR3 DNA (partial): TGTGCCTGGAGTGTATGGCGGACTGAA.

With respect to this clone: The read finishes 3 residues shy of the CDR3 end, and the germline J gene is used to complete it. The chain employs TRBV2 and TRBJ2-7; D is uncertain. The CDR3 loop spans 11 amino acids. Germline V lookup: CDR1 SNHLY, CDR2 FYNNEI. V dropped 4 bases and J dropped 2 bases, with 3 bases sitting between them. CDR3: CASSATYEQYF. The CDR3 bases that were read are TGTGCCAGCAGTGCCACCTACGAG. Based on the CDR3 plus reference TRBV2 and TRBJ2-7, the full variable domain is EPEVTQTPSHQVTQMGQEVILRCVPISNHLYFYWYRQILGQKVEFLVSFYNNEISEKSEIFDDQFSVERPDGSNFTLKIRSTKLEDSAMYFCASSATYEQYFGPGTRLTVT.